The source of this T cell receptor beta chain is a study of tumor and adjacent non-tumor tissue in lung cancer. The library came from three nested PCR rounds adapted from ARM-PCR protocols. One entry per CDR3 protein results from TCRdb running MiXCR on the multiplex PCR reads. The sample contains approximately 71,000 distinct CDR3 sequences, approximately 63% of which appear only once. Germline-derived CDR1 and CDR2 are GTSNPN and SVGIG (reference sequence). CDR3 size: 16 residues. Trimming removed 1 base from V and 1 base from J, with 16 bases in between. No cell sorting was done before RNA was extracted from the tissue.

The sequence was obtained from a man aged 50 to 60 with non-small cell lung cancer. The genes are TRBV30 and TRBJ1-1, with a possible D match to TRBD1 (6 bases). Sequenced material: lung tumor tissue. As DNA, the CDR3 is TGTGCCTGGAGTGGGGCCGCTGCAGGGGCGAACACTGAAGCTTTCTTT. Protein product: CAWSGAAAGANTEAFF.